This record looks at one TCR beta chain sequence and its context. No antigen is known for it. Template switching with 5'RACE generated the TCR cDNA and added a universal primer site and UMIs. Each CDR3 protein gets one entry after TCRdb re-called the 5' RACE reads with MiXCR. The data hold a few hundred thousand distinct CDR3 sequences, with approximately 8% observed a single time. This sample is part of a study of T cells after yellow fever vaccination. Study conclusions and caveats: Repertoires obtained by FACS sorting could include abundant clonotypes that entered as contaminants from the bulk population. CD4 and CD8 compartments shared a small share of clonotypes, likely from convergent recombination. Subsequent booster samples again held most clones from primary vaccination (96% CD4, about 90% CD8).

V was pared by 4 bases and J by 5 bases, with 16 bases between. The CDR3 has 14 residues. Per the germline V gene, CDR1 is SGHNT and CDR2 is YYREEE (reference sequence). This chain uses TRBV5-4 with TRBJ2-7; maybe TRBD2 (5 bases). The specimen comprised PBMCs, sampled approximately 47 days after the first yellow fever vaccination. The source of this sequence is a man younger than 35 who received the YFV17D yellow fever vaccine. CDR3 region: CASSTGNFGHEQYF. The CDR3 DNA is TGTGCCAGCAGCACGGGGAATTTCGGCCACGAGCAGTACTTC.